This TCR beta chain came from a study of cytomegalovirus exposure and HLA in healthy donors. Study-level information: An earlier analysis identified 110 million or so unique TCR beta sequences in 150 million to 200 million T cells.

60 Vbeta and 13 Jbeta primers were used in PCR. TCRdb's copy holds only in-frame clones and misses some; the assay was immunoSEQ multiplex PCR. The sample yields approximately 160,000 clones, roughly 80% seen once. The CDR3 is 16 residues long. V was trimmed by 2 bases and J by 4 bases, leaving 17 bases between them. Germline V lookup: CDR1 MNHEY, CDR2 SVGAGI. The clonotype comes from a man aged 45-65 years in good health and CMV-seropositive. The sample comprised PBMCs. This chain uses TRBV6-5 with TRBJ1-1; D gene unclear. The CDR3 region is CASSYRSREGGTEAFF. CDR3 sequence (DNA): TGTGCCAGCAGTTACCGTTCGCGTGAGGGAGGCACTGAAGCTTTCTTT.